This T cell receptor beta chain was captured in a study of lymphopenia after photon versus proton radiotherapy. Study observations and caveats: After lymphocyte nadir, photon-treated repertoires showed oligoclonal expansion, especially CD8+ Temra. Better survival with proton therapy was suggested as possible, not demonstrated.

Here immunoSEQ multiplex PCR was the method, and the copy in TCRdb shows in-frame clones only, minus some. This table holds approximately 53,000 clones, roughly 90% found once. CDR3 length equals 16 residues. V lost 5 bases to trimming and J lost 7 bases; unmatched junction nucleotides: 12. The germline V gene encodes CDR1 SGHAT and CDR2 FQDESV (reference sequence). Notes on this clone: The antigen is unknown.

This material consisted of peripheral blood, taken from a patient treated with photon-based radiotherapy. The V call is TRBV11-1, the J call TRBJ2-2; 8 bases are a match to TRBD2. The source of this sequence is a woman aged 40 to 50 with cholangiocarcinoma. The CDR3 loop is CASSPRGSGSGGELFF. The CDR3 DNA reads as TGTGCCAGCAGCCCCCGGGGAAGCGGGAGTGGCGGGGAGCTGTTTTTT.